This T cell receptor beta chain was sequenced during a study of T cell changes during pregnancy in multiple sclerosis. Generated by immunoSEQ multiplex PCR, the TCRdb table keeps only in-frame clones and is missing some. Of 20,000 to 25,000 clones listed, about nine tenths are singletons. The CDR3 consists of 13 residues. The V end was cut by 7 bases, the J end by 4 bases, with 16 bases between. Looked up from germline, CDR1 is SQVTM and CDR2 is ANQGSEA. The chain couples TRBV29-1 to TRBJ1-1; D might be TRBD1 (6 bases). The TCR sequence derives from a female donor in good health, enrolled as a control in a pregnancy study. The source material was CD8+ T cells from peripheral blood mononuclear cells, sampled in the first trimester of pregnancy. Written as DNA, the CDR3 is TGCAGCGCCGTCGGGGGGCTAGGCACTGAAGCTTTCTTT. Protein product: CSAVGGLGTEAFF. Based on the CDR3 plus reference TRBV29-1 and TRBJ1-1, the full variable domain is SAVISQKPSRDICQRGTSLTIQCQVDSQVTMMFWYRQQPGQSLTLIATANQGSEATYESGFVIDKFPISRPNLTFSTLTVSNMSPEDSSIYLCSAVGGLGTEAFFGQGTRLTVV.